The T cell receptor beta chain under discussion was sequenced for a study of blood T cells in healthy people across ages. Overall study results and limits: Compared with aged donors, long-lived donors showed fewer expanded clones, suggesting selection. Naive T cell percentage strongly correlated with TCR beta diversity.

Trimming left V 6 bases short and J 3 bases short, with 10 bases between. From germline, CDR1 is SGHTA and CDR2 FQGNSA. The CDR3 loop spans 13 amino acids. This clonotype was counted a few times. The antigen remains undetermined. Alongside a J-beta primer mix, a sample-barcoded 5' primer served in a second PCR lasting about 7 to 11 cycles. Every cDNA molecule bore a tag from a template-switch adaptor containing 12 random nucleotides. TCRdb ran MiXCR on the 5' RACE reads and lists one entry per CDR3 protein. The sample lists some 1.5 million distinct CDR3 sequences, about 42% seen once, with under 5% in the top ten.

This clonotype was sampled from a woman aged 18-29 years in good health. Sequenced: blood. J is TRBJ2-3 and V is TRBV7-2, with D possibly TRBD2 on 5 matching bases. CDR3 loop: CASSPRLTDTQYF. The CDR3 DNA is TGTGCCAGCAGTCCGAGACTAACAGATACGCAGTATTTT.